These T cell receptor beta chains were read from a single sample in a study of cytomegalovirus exposure and HLA in healthy donors. The data were produced by immunoSEQ multiplex PCR, yet TCRdb's version contains in-frame clones alone and is incomplete. The profile covers 90,000 to 140,000 clones, with 65% to 85% appearing a single time and 5.6% taken by the ten largest. The sample taken for sequencing was PBMCs. The source is a male donor in good health and CMV-seronegative. CDR3s include the opening cysteine and the closing phenylalanine or tryptophan. The D gene is left open where the match is weak. Only some rows state a clone size, as once, few, many or a class for expanded clones.

clone_size: NA; j_call: TRBJ2-6; v_call: TRBV7-3; d_call: NA; cdr3_aa: CASSLMVASGANVLTF; cdr3_nt: TGTGCCAGCAGCTTAATGGTGGCCTCTGGGGCCAACGTCCTGACTTTC
clone_size: NA; j_call: TRBJ1-1; v_call: TRBV7-9; d_call: NA; cdr3_aa: CSSSDRQAENTEAFF; cdr3_nt: TGTTCCAGCAGCGACCGACAGGCCGAAAACACTGAAGCTTTCTTT
clone_size: NA; j_call: TRBJ1-5; v_call: TRBV7-9; d_call: NA; cdr3_aa: CASSPDGNQPQHF; cdr3_nt: TGTGCCAGCAGCCCCGACGGGAATCAGCCCCAGCATTTT
clone_size: NA; j_call: TRBJ2-7; v_call: TRBV27; d_call: NA; cdr3_aa: CASSFGYEQYF; cdr3_nt: TGTGCCAGCAGTTTCGGCTACGAGCAGTACTTC
clone_size: NA; j_call: TRBJ2-7; v_call: TRBV28; d_call: NA; cdr3_aa: CASSPGRDPYEQYF; cdr3_nt: TGTGCCAGCAGTCCGGGCAGGGATCCCTACGAGCAGTACTTC
clone_size: NA; j_call: TRBJ1-1; v_call: TRBV30; d_call: NA; cdr3_aa: CAWSRGVDTEAFF; cdr3_nt: TGTGCCTGGAGCCGGGGGGTGGACACTGAAGCTTTCTTT
clone_size: NA; j_call: TRBJ2-2; v_call: TRBV4-3; d_call: NA; cdr3_aa: CASSQEGVMGLTNTGELFF; cdr3_nt: TGCGCCAGCAGCCAAGAAGGGGTAATGGGACTTACGAACACCGGGGAGCTGTTTTTT
clone_size: NA; j_call: TRBJ2-7; v_call: TRBV19; d_call: NA; cdr3_aa: CASTNSGYEQYF; cdr3_nt: TGTGCCAGTACCAATAGCGGCTACGAGCAGTACTTC
clone_size: NA; j_call: TRBJ2-7; v_call: TRBV30; d_call: NA; cdr3_aa: CALRRTYEQYF; cdr3_nt: TGTGCCTTACGGCGGACCTACGAGCAGTACTTC
clone_size: NA; j_call: TRBJ2-3; v_call: TRBV4-1; d_call: TRBD2; cdr3_aa: CASSQAGTSGAVTQYF; cdr3_nt: TGCGCCAGCAGCCAAGCGGGGACTAGCGGGGCAGTTACGCAGTATTTT
clone_size: NA; j_call: TRBJ1-5; v_call: TRBV11-3; d_call: NA; cdr3_aa: CASSYGHSNQPQHF; cdr3_nt: TGTGCCAGCAGCTATGGACATAGCAATCAGCCCCAGCATTTT
clone_size: few; j_call: TRBJ2-1; v_call: TRBV19; d_call: TRBD2; cdr3_aa: CASSQGTSGSNEQFF; cdr3_nt: TGTGCCAGTAGTCAAGGGACTAGCGGGAGCAATGAGCAGTTCTTC
clone_size: NA; j_call: TRBJ2-5; v_call: TRBV10-2; d_call: NA; cdr3_aa: CASSEGPKETQYF; cdr3_nt: TGCGCCAGCAGTGAGGGCCCAAAAGAGACCCAGTACTTC
clone_size: NA; j_call: TRBJ2-1; v_call: TRBV10-3; d_call: TRBD2; cdr3_aa: CAIRTSNNEQFF; cdr3_nt: TGTGCCATCCGGACTAGCAACAATGAGCAGTTCTTC
clone_size: once; j_call: TRBJ2-7; v_call: TRBV28; d_call: NA; cdr3_aa: CAGSTGTLGEQYF; cdr3_nt: TGTGCCGGGTCAACCGGGACATTGGGCGAGCAGTACTTC
clone_size: NA; j_call: TRBJ2-2; v_call: TRBV2; d_call: TRBD2; cdr3_aa: CASGGLAGARAGELFF; cdr3_nt: TGTGCCAGTGGGGGACTAGCGGGAGCCCGGGCCGGGGAGCTGTTTTTT
clone_size: NA; j_call: TRBJ2-2; v_call: TRBV19; d_call: TRBD2; cdr3_aa: CASSTRTSGSEVGELFF; cdr3_nt: TGTGCCAGTAGCACCAGGACTAGCGGGAGTGAGGTCGGGGAGCTGTTTTTT
clone_size: NA; j_call: TRBJ2-5; v_call: TRBV7-2; d_call: NA; cdr3_aa: CASSLSPGQETQYF; cdr3_nt: TGTGCCAGCAGCTTATCCCCAGGGCAAGAGACCCAGTACTTC
clone_size: NA; j_call: TRBJ1-1; v_call: TRBV30; d_call: NA; cdr3_aa: CAWSVSSRGEAFF; cdr3_nt: TGTGCCTGGAGTGTGAGTTCCAGGGGTGAAGCTTTCTTT
clone_size: NA; j_call: TRBJ2-1; v_call: TRBV9; d_call: TRBD2; cdr3_aa: CASSVGLAGFNEQFF; cdr3_nt: TGTGCCAGCAGCGTCGGACTAGCGGGATTTAATGAGCAGTTCTTC
clone_size: NA; j_call: TRBJ1-1; v_call: TRBV4-2; d_call: NA; cdr3_aa: CASSLGTSEAFF; cdr3_nt: TGTGCCAGCAGCTTAGGAACTAGTGAAGCTTTCTTT
clone_size: few; j_call: TRBJ1-1; v_call: TRBV7-9; d_call: NA; cdr3_aa: CASSREGANTEAFF; cdr3_nt: TGTGCCAGCAGCCGAGAGGGCGCGAACACTGAAGCTTTCTTT
clone_size: NA; j_call: TRBJ1-5; v_call: TRBV7-2; d_call: NA; cdr3_aa: CASSLVGQHYSNQPQHF; cdr3_nt: TGTGCCAGCAGCTTAGTCGGACAGCATTATAGCAATCAGCCCCAGCATTTT
clone_size: NA; j_call: TRBJ2-6; v_call: TRBV7-3; d_call: NA; cdr3_aa: CASSLTGGAGANVLTF; cdr3_nt: TGTGCCAGCAGCCTGACGGGGGGCGCTGGGGCCAACGTCCTGACTTTC
clone_size: few; j_call: TRBJ2-3; v_call: TRBV19; d_call: TRBD1; cdr3_aa: CASSLGIADREADTQYF; cdr3_nt: TGTGCCAGTAGCCTGGGGATAGCGGACAGGGAGGCAGATACGCAGTATTTT
clone_size: NA; j_call: TRBJ1-1; v_call: TRBV21-1; d_call: NA; cdr3_aa: CASSFYGGEPEAFF; cdr3_nt: TGTGCCAGCAGCTTTTACGGGGGGGAACCTGAAGCTTTCTTT
clone_size: once; j_call: TRBJ2-3; v_call: TRBV6-1; d_call: TRBD1; cdr3_aa: CASSEVLQTGLGDTQYF; cdr3_nt: TGTGCCAGCAGTGAAGTCCTCCAGACAGGGTTGGGAGATACGCAGTATTTT
clone_size: NA; j_call: TRBJ2-1; v_call: TRBV6-6; d_call: NA; cdr3_aa: CASSYSGGRAYNEQFF; cdr3_nt: TGTGCCAGCAGTTACTCTGGCGGGCGTGCCTACAATGAGCAGTTCTTC
clone_size: few; j_call: TRBJ1-6; v_call: TRBV6-1; d_call: NA; cdr3_aa: CASSEREYLSPLHF; cdr3_nt: TGTGCCAGCAGTGAACGGGAGTACCTTTCACCCCTCCACTTT
clone_size: once; j_call: TRBJ2-3; v_call: TRBV30; d_call: TRBD2; cdr3_aa: CAWTEWGGRSTDTQYF; cdr3_nt: TGTGCCTGGACCGAATGGGGGGGGAGGAGCACAGATACGCAGTATTTT
clone_size: NA; j_call: TRBJ2-2; v_call: TRBV7-2; d_call: TRBD1; cdr3_aa: CASRLQGIAGELFF; cdr3_nt: TGTGCCAGCAGACTACAGGGGATCGCCGGGGAGCTGTTTTTT
clone_size: once; j_call: TRBJ2-1; v_call: TRBV5-4; d_call: TRBD2; cdr3_aa: CASSDRASGSGGLNEQFF; cdr3_nt: TGTGCCAGCAGCGACCGGGCTAGCGGGAGTGGGGGTTTGAATGAGCAGTTCTTC
clone_size: NA; j_call: TRBJ2-5; v_call: TRBV10-3; d_call: TRBD2; cdr3_aa: CAINNGLAGGQETQYF; cdr3_nt: TGTGCCATCAATAACGGACTAGCGGGAGGCCAAGAGACCCAGTACTTC
clone_size: NA; j_call: TRBJ2-3; v_call: TRBV9; d_call: NA; cdr3_aa: CASSVASPDTQYF; cdr3_nt: TGTGCCAGCAGCGTGGCTTCCCCAGATACGCAGTATTTT
clone_size: NA; j_call: TRBJ2-7; v_call: TRBV10-1; d_call: TRBD2; cdr3_aa: CASAPGLATYEQYF; cdr3_nt: TGCGCCAGCGCCCCTGGACTAGCGACCTACGAGCAGTACTTC
clone_size: NA; j_call: TRBJ2-7; v_call: TRBV7-9; d_call: TRBD1; cdr3_aa: CASSPIGTGGRYEQYF; cdr3_nt: TGTGCCAGCAGCCCAATAGGGACAGGGGGACGATACGAGCAGTACTTC
clone_size: once; j_call: TRBJ2-2; v_call: TRBV25-1; d_call: NA; cdr3_aa: CASSDMTGRTGELFF; cdr3_nt: TGTGCCAGCAGTGATATGACAGGCCGCACCGGGGAGCTGTTTTTT
clone_size: NA; j_call: TRBJ2-7; v_call: TRBV10-3; d_call: NA; cdr3_aa: CAITPDRDSGEQYF; cdr3_nt: TGTGCCATCACCCCCGACAGGGACTCAGGCGAGCAGTACTTC
clone_size: NA; j_call: TRBJ2-1; v_call: TRBV7-8; d_call: NA; cdr3_aa: CASSPATGSYNEQFF; cdr3_nt: TGTGCCAGCAGCCCCGCTACGGGATCCTACAATGAGCAGTTCTTC
clone_size: once; j_call: TRBJ2-3; v_call: TRBV7-3; d_call: TRBD2; cdr3_aa: CASSLAGTSGSDTQYF; cdr3_nt: TGTGCCAGCAGCTTAGCCGGGACTAGCGGGAGTGATACGCAGTATTTT
clone_size: NA; j_call: TRBJ1-1; v_call: TRBV19; d_call: TRBD1; cdr3_aa: CASREGTVFTEAFF; cdr3_nt: TGTGCCAGTAGGGAAGGGACAGTTTTCACTGAAGCTTTCTTT